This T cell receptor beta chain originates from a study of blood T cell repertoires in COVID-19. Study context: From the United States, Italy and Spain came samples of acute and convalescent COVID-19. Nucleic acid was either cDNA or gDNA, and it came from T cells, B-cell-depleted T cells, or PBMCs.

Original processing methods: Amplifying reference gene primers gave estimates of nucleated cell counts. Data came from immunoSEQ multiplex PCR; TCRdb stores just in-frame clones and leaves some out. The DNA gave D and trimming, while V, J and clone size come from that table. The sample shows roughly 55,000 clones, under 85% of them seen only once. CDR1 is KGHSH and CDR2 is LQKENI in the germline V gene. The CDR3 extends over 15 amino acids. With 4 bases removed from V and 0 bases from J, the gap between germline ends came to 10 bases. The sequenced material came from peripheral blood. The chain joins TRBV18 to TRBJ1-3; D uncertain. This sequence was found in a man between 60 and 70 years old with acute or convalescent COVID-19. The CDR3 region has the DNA TGTGCCAGCTCACGAGCCGAATACTCTGGAAACACCATATATTTT. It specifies CASSRAEYSGNTIYF.